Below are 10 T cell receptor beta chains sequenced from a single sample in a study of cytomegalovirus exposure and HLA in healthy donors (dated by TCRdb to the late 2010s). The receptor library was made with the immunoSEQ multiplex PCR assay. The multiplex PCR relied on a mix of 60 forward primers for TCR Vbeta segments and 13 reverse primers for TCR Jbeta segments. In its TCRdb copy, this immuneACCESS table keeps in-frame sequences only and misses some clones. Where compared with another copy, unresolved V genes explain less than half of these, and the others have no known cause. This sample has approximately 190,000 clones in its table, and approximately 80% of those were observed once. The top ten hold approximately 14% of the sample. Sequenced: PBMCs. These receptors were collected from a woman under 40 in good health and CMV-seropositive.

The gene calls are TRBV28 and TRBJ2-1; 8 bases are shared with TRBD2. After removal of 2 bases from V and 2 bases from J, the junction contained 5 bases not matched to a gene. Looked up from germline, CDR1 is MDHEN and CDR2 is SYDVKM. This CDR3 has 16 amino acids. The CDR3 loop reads CASSLNRGGTYNEQFF. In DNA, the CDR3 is TGTGCCAGCAGTTTAAATCGCGGGGGGACCTACAATGAGCAGTTCTTC.

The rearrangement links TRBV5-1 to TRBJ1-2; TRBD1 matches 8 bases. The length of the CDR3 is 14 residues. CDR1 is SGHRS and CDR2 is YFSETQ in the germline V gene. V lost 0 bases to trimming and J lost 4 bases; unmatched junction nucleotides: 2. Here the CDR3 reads CASSLEQGVYGYTF. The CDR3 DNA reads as TGCGCCAGCAGCTTGGAACAGGGGGTCTATGGCTACACCTTC. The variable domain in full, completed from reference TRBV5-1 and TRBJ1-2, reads KAGVTQTPRYLIKTRGQQVTLSCSPISGHRSVSWYQQTPGQGLQFLFEYFSETQRNKGNFPGRFSGRQFSNSRSEMNVSTLELGDSALYLCASSLEQGVYGYTFGSGTRLTVV.

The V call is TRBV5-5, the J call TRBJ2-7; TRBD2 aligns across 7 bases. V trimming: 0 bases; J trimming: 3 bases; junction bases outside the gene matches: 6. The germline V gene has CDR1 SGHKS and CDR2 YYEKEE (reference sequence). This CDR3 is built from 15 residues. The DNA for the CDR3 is TGTGCCAGCAGCTTGGCCCGGGACTACCTCTACGAGCAGTACTTC. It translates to CASSLARDYLYEQYF.

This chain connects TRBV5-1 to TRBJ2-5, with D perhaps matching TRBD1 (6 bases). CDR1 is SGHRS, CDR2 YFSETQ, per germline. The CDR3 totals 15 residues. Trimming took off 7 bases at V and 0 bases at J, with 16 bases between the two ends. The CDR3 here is CASSIDTGYQETQYF. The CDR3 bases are TGCGCCAGCTCCATTGACACAGGGTACCAAGAGACCCAGTACTTC.

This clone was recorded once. CDR3 protein: CSASGWTEAFF. The CDR3, as DNA: TGCAGTGCTAGCGGGTGGACTGAAGCTTTCTTT. The chain recombines TRBV20-1 with TRBJ1-1; D unresolved. Between the trimmed V and J ends, which lost 3 bases and 5 bases, there was a span of 7 bases. There are 11 residues in the CDR3. Germline V lookup: CDR1 DFQATT, CDR2 SNEGSKA (reference sequence).

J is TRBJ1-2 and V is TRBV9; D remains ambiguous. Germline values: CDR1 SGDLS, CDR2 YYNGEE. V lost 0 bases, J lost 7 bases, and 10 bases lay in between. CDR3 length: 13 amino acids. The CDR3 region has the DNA TGTGCCAGCAGCGTAGGGGCAGGTAGTGGCTACACCTTC. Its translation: CASSVGAGSGYTF. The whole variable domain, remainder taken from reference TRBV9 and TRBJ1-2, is DSGVTQTPKHLITATGQRVTLRCSPRSGDLSVYWYQQSLDQGLQFLIQYYNGEERAKGNILERFSAQQFPDLHSELNLSSLELGDSALYFCASSVGAGSGYTFGSGTRLTVV.

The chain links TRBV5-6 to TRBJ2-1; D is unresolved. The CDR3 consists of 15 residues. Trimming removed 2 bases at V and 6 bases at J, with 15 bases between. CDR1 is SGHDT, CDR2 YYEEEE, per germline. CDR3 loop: CASSLGGAWSNEQFF. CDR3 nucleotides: TGTGCCAGCAGCTTAGGCGGTGCTTGGTCCAATGAGCAGTTCTTC.

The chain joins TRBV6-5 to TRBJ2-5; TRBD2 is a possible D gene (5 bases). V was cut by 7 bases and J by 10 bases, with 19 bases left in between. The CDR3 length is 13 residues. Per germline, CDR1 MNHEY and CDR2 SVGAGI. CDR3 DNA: TGTGCCAGCACCCGGATCGGTTTCGGGGACCAGTACTTC. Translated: CASTRIGFGDQYF.

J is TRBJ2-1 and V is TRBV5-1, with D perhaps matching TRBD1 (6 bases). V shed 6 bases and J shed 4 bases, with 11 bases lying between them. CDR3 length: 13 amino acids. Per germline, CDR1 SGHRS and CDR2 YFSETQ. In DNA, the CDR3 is TGCGCCAGCACAGGGGTGGGGTACAATGAGCAGTTCTTC. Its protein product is CASTGVGYNEQFF.

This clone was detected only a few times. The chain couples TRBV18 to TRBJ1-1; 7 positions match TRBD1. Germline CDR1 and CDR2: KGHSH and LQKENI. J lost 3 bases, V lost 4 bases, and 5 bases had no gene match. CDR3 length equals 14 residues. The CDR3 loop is CASSLGTEHTEAFF. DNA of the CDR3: TGTGCCAGCTCACTCGGGACAGAACACACTGAAGCTTTCTTT.